The clone carrying this T cell receptor (beta chain) was recorded only once. Its antigen is unknown. The data stem from a study of cytomegalovirus exposure and HLA in healthy donors. Germline lookup yields CDR1 PRHDT and CDR2 FYEKMQ (reference sequence). This CDR3 spans 14 amino acids. The ends were cut back, 1 base at V and 2 bases at J, with 6 bases in the middle. Overall study results and limits: In a later analysis, an Asian-associated ancestry cluster reportedly showed fewer N-insertions than the roughly 700-donor mean. Cytomegalovirus status was reportedly diagnosed by the classifier with high specificity and sensitivity.

PCR amplification relied on 60 Vbeta primers (plus 13 Jbeta primers). Assay: immunoSEQ multiplex PCR; the TCRdb copy retains only in-frame clones and omits some. The repertoire consists of roughly 160,000 clones, with around 73% occurring once and the leading ten covering under 7%. This receptor was identified in a young woman in good health and CMV-seropositive. What was sequenced was PBMCs. The chain has TRBV13 and TRBJ2-1; D is perhaps TRBD1 (5 bases). CDR3 in DNA: TGTGCCAGCAGCTTAGACAGGCCCTACAATGAGCAGTTCTTC. The encoded protein is CASSLDRPYNEQFF. Filled out from reference TRBV13 and TRBJ2-1, the complete variable domain reads AAGVIQSPRHLIKEKRETATLKCYPIPRHDTVYWYQQGPGQDPQFLISFYEKMQSDKGSIPDRFSAQQFSDYHSELNMSSLELGDSALYFCASSLDRPYNEQFFGPGTRLTVL.